These 15 T cell receptor beta chains were sequenced from one sample in a study of T cells in Graves' hyperthyroidism and ophthalmopathy. Researchers amplified the TCR beta CDR3 regions from RNA transcripts. With the HTBI primer set, the TCR CDR3 went through a first round of RT-PCR. TCRdb analysed the multiplex PCR reads with MiXCR anew, one entry per CDR3 protein. Altogether about 710,000 distinct CDR3 sequences are present, about 16% being singletons, with the ten largest covering about 8.4%. The sample taken for sequencing was blood. These receptors were obtained from a man younger than 35 with Graves' hyperthyroidism.

This clonotype was counted ten times or more. The chain is built from TRBV11-3 and TRBJ2-1; 8 bases match TRBD2. Looked up from germline, CDR1 is SGHNT and CDR2 is YENEEA. Trimming cost V 4 bases and J 7 bases; bases outside gene matches: 9. The CDR3 is 15 residues long. DNA of the CDR3: TGTGCCAGCAGCTCGTTGGGACTAGGCGGGAATGAGCAGTTCTTC. This codes for CASSSLGLGGNEQFF.

This chain joins TRBV6-1 and TRBJ1-5; no clear D. V was pared by 7 bases and J by 0 bases, with 13 bases between. The CDR3 is 15 amino acids. Germline CDR1 MNHNS, CDR2 SASEGT. This CDR3 reads CASTTSRYSNQPQHF. CDR3 coding DNA: TGTGCCAGCACCACCAGCAGGTATAGCAATCAGCCCCAGCATTTT.

This clonotype was recorded many times. The rearrangement joins TRBV18 to TRBJ2-3, with unresolved D. Trimming took 0 bases from V and 0 from J, leaving 10 bases between them. This CDR3 is 16 amino acids long. CDR1 KGHSH and CDR2 LQKENI come from the germline V gene. The CDR3 nucleotides are TGTGCCAGCTCACCACCGGGTAGGGCTAGCACAGATACGCAGTATTTT. Protein product: CASSPPGRASTDTQYF.

Ten or more counts support this clonotype. V and J are TRBV2 and TRBJ2-2; 9 bases align to TRBD2. This CDR3 is built from 15 residues. Germline V gene data show CDR1 as SNHLY and CDR2 as FYNNEI. Trimming took 1 base from V and 7 from J; bases not matched to a gene: 4. The CDR3 DNA follows: TGTGCCAGCAGTGAAGTAGCGGGAGCTGTCGGGGAGCTGTTTTTT. This encodes CASSEVAGAVGELFF.

Here the CDR3 DNA reads TGTGCCAGCAGTTCCCCGGGGACTAGCGGGGGCGCCGATACGCAGTATTTT. Translating it yields CASSSPGTSGGADTQYF. The J gene is TRBJ2-3, the V gene TRBV6-5; 14 positions agree with TRBD2. Trimming at V came to 4 bases and at J to 6 bases, leaving 9 bases not matched to a gene. This CDR3 comprises 17 residues. Germline V lookup: CDR1 MNHEY, CDR2 SVGAGI.

This clonotype was detected only a few times. The J gene is TRBJ1-1, the V gene TRBV27; unclear D gene. Trimming removed 6 bases from V and 6 bases from J, with 14 bases in between. The V gene's germline CDR1 is MNHEY and CDR2 SMNVEV (reference sequence). CDR3 length equals 13 residues. The CDR3 DNA reads TGTGCCAGCAGCACCATTCCTCAGCCTGAAGCTTTCTTT. It codes for CASSTIPQPEAFF.

The chain links TRBV4-3 to TRBJ2-7; TRBD2 matches 8 bases. This CDR3 has 15 residues. From germline, CDR1 is LGHNA and CDR2 YSLEER. J gave up 3 bases and V 3 bases, and 7 bases lay outside the gene matches. In nucleotides, the CDR3 is TGCGCCAGCAGCCACGCCAGCGGGAGCGACTACGAGCAGTACTTC. Protein sequence: CASSHASGSDYEQYF.

V gene TRBV11-2 combines with J gene TRBJ2-5, with D possibly being TRBD1 (5 bases). Per germline, CDR1 SGHAT and CDR2 FQNNGV. This CDR3 region has 11 residues. V shed 5 bases and J shed 13 bases, with 14 bases lying between them. In nucleotides, the CDR3 is TGTGCCAGCAGCCCGCACCGAGACAGGTACTTC. This encodes CASSPHRDRYF.

This chain uses TRBV6-1 with TRBJ1-4; a possible D gene is TRBD1 (6 bases). Germline loops: CDR1 MNHNS, CDR2 SASEGT. The CDR3 contains 14 residues. V lost 4 bases to trimming and J lost 6 bases, with 12 bases between them. CDR3 region: CASSGQGPDEKLFF. The CDR3 DNA reads TGTGCCAGCAGTGGGCAGGGGCCGGATGAAAAACTGTTTTTT.

This clonotype has more than one count but fewer than ten. The V gene is TRBV7-2, the J gene TRBJ2-7; 14 nucleotides match TRBD2. Per germline, CDR1 SGHTA and CDR2 FQGNSA. This CDR3 contains 20 residues. With 5 bases clipped from V and 3 bases from J, the junction kept 18 bases outside the gene matches. The chain's CDR3 is CASSRASPGLAGVEVYEQYF. For the CDR3, the DNA is TGTGCCAGCAGCCGCGCCTCGCCGGGACTAGCGGGAGTGGAGGTCTACGAGCAGTACTTC.

This clonotype was seen many times. This chain connects TRBV28 to TRBJ2-1; a possible D gene is TRBD1 (6 bases). V was cut by 3 bases and J by 5 bases, with 11 bases left in between. The CDR3 length is 14 residues. CDR1 and CDR2 from the germline V gene are MDHEN and SYDVKM. CDR3 DNA sequence: TGTGCCAGCAGTTTGTCACAGGGACACAATGAGCAGTTCTTC. Translating gives CASSLSQGHNEQFF.

V usage is TRBV29-1 and J usage is TRBJ2-1, with a weak D call TRBD2 (6 bases). CDR3 length: 18 residues. From germline, CDR1 is SQVTM and CDR2 ANQGSEA. V lost 0 bases and J 2 bases, leaving 20 bases between the germline ends. CDR3 region: CSVEDRAVGTGAYNEQFF. The CDR3 DNA is TGCAGCGTTGAAGATCGGGCGGTTGGGACGGGGGCCTACAATGAGCAGTTCTTC.

The CDR3 loop is CASSELPRGRKPPGANVLTF. The DNA for the CDR3 is TGTGCCAGCAGCGAACTACCGAGGGGCAGAAAACCCCCTGGGGCCAACGTCCTGACTTTC. The chain carries TRBV7-8 and TRBJ2-6; tentatively, D is TRBD1 or TRBD2 (5 bases each). CDR3 length: 20 amino acids. Trimming removed 5 bases from V and 2 bases from J, with 25 bases in between. Germline values: CDR1 SGHVS, CDR2 FQNEAQ.

This clonotype came up many times. The J gene is TRBJ1-5, the V gene TRBV30; unclear D gene. Germline V gene data show CDR1 as GTSNPN and CDR2 as SVGIG (reference sequence). This CDR3 region has 14 residues. V lost 2 bases and J 1 base, leaving 9 bases between the germline ends. In DNA form, the CDR3 reads TGTGCCTGGAGTTACCTGACGAGCAATCAGCCCCAGCATTTT. It translates to CAWSYLTSNQPQHF.

This rearrangement joins TRBV29-1 to TRBJ2-1; unclear D gene. Per germline, CDR1 SQVTM and CDR2 ANQGSEA. Trimming took 0 bases from V and 9 from J, leaving 15 bases between them. This CDR3 comprises 14 residues. The CDR3 here is CSVEEAPPASEQFF. The DNA for the CDR3 is TGCAGCGTTGAAGAGGCCCCCCCGGCGAGTGAGCAGTTCTTC.